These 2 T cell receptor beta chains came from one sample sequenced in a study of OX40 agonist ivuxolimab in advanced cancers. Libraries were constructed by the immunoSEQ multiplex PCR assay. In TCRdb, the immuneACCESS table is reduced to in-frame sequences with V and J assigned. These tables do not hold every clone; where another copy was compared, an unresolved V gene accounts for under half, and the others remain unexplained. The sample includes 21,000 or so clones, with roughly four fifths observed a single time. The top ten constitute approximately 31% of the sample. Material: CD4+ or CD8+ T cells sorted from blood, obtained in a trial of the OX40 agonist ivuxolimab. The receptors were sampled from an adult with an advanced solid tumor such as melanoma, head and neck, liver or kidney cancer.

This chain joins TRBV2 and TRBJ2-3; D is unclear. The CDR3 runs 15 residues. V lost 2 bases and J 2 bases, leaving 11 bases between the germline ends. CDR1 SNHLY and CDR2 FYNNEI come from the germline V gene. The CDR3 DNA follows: TGTGCCAGCAGTGAATGGTCCCGCCCCACAGATACGCAGTATTTT. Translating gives CASSEWSRPTDTQYF.

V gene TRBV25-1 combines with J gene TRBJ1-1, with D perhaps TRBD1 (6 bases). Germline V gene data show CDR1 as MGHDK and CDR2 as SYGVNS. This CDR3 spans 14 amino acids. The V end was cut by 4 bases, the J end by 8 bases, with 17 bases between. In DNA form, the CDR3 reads TGTGCCAGCAGTGGCTCGGGGGCCGGGGGGGAAGCTTTCTTT. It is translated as CASSGSGAGGEAFF.